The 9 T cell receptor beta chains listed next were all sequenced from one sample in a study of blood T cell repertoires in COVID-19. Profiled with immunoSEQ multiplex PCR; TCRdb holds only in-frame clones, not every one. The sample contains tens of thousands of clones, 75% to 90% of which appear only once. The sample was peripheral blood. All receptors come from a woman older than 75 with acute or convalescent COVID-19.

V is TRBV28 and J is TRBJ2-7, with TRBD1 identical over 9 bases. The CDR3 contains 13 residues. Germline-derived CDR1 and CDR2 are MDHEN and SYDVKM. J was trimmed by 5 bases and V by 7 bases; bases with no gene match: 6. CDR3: CASKARTGDEQYF. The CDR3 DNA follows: TGTGCCAGCAAAGCAAGGACAGGGGACGAGCAGTACTTC.

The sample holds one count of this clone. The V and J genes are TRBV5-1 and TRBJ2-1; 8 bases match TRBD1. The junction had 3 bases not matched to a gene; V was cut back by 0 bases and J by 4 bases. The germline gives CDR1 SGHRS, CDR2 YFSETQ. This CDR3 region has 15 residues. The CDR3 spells CASSLGQGLYNEQFF. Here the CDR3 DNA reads TGCGCCAGCAGCTTGGGACAGGGGTTGTACAATGAGCAGTTCTTC.

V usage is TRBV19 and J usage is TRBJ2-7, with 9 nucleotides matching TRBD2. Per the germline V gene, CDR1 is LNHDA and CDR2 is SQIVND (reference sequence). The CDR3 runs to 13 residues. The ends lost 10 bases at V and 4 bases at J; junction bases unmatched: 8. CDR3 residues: CATAGGARYEQYF. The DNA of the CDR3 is TGTGCCACCGCGGGGGGGGCTAGGTACGAGCAGTACTTC.

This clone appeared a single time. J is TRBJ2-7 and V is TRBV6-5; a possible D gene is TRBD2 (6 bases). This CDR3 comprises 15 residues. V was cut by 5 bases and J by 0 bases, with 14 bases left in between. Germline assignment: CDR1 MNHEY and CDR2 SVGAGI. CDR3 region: CASSTGRRASYEQYF. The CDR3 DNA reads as TGTGCCAGCAGTACGGGGAGGCGGGCCTCCTACGAGCAGTACTTC.

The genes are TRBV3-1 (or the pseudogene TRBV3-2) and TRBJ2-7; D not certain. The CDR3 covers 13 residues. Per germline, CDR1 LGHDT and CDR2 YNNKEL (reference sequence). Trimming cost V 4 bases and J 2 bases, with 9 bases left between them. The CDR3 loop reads CASSPDEAYEQYF. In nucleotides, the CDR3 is TGTGCCAGCAGCCCCGATGAGGCCTACGAGCAGTACTTC.

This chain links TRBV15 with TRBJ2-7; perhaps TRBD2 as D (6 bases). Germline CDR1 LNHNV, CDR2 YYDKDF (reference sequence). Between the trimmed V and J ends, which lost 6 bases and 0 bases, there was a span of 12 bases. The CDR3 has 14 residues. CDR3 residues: CATREGRGSYEQYF. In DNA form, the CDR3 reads TGTGCCACCAGGGAGGGTCGGGGCTCCTACGAGCAGTACTTC.

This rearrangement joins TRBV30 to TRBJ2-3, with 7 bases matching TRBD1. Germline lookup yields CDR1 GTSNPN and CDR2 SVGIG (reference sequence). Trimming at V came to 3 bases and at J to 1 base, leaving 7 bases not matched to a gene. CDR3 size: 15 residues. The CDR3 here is CAWRGGTGGTDTQYF. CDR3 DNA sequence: TGTGCCTGGAGAGGGGGAACAGGGGGCACAGATACGCAGTATTTT.

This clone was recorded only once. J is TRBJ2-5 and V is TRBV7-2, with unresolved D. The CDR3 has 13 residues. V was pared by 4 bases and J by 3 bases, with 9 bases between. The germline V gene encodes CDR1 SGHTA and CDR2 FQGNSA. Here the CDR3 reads CASSSSRKETQYF. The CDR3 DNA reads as TGTGCCAGCAGCTCCTCCCGTAAAGAGACCCAGTACTTC.

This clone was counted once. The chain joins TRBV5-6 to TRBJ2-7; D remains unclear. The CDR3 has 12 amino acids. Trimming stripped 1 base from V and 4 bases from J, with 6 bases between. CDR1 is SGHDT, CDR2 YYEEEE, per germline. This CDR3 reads CASSLKAYEQYF. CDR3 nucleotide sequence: TGTGCCAGCAGCTTGAAAGCTTACGAGCAGTACTTC.